These T cell receptor beta chains were read from a single sample in a study of patients and donors after allogeneic stem cell transplantation. TCRdb re-called the RT-PCR reads through MiXCR, storing one row per CDR3 protein. This table has about 74,000 distinct CDR3 sequences, around a quarter appearing once. The sample comprised blood, either unsorted or a sorted T cell fraction (not recorded which). The receptor set was obtained from a human donor who was either an allogeneic HSCT recipient or a stem cell or donor lymphocyte infusion donor (not recorded which). It is not recorded whose cells these are; they may come from a transplant donor. CDR3s include the opening cysteine and the closing phenylalanine or tryptophan. D genes are given only for firm matches. The size of a clone is reported for some rows only, either as once, few or many, or as a class for expanded clones.

TGTGCCAGCAGTGAATTCGCAGGACAAGAGACCCAGTACTTC	CASSEFAGQETQYF	TRBJ2-5	TRBV25-1	NA	NA
TGTGCCATCAGTGAGACAGGGACGGGAGAGCAGTACTTC	CAISETGTGEQYF	TRBJ2-7	TRBV10-3	NA	NA
TGTGCCAGCAGTTTTCATCTAGCGGGAGCTGAGCAGTTCTTC	CASSFHLAGAEQFF	TRBJ2-1	TRBV27	TRBD2	NA
TGTGCCAGCAGCTTGTGGGGGAACTATGGCTACACCTTC	CASSLWGNYGYTF	TRBJ1-2	TRBV7-9	NA	many
TGTGCCACCAGTGATTTGGGTCAGCAGTTCTTC	CATSDLGQQFF	TRBJ2-1	TRBV24-1	NA	few
TGTGCCAGCAGTCGGAACTCCTACAATGAGCAGTTCTTC	CASSRNSYNEQFF	TRBJ2-1	TRBV6-1	NA	few
TGCAGTGCTAGAGCCTTCGACCGAATGAACACCGGGGAGCTGTTTTTT	CSARAFDRMNTGELFF	TRBJ2-2	TRBV20-1	NA	NA
TGTGCCAGCAGCGTAGCGGACTGGAACTACGAGCAGTACTTC	CASSVADWNYEQYF	TRBJ2-7	TRBV9	NA	NA
TGTGCCAGCAGTGTGACAGGGGGCTACGAGCAGTACTTC	CASSVTGGYEQYF	TRBJ2-7	TRBV2	TRBD1	NA
TGCAGCGTTGTGGAGGTCGGCGGTCAGCCCCAGCATTTT	CSVVEVGGQPQHF	TRBJ1-5	TRBV29-1	NA	many
TGTGCCAGCAGTTTATTGGGCAGGTCGAACACTGAAGCTTTCTTT	CASSLLGRSNTEAFF	TRBJ1-1	TRBV27	NA	many
TGTGCCAGCAGCCCTCGAACAGGGCCTCTCTACGAGCAGTACTTC	CASSPRTGPLYEQYF	TRBJ2-7	TRBV9	NA	few
TGCAGTGCTAGGACTGCCAGCTACGAGCAGTACTTC	CSARTASYEQYF	TRBJ2-7	TRBV20-1	NA	NA
TGTGCCAGCCAGACAGCGGATTCCACCGGGGAGCTGTTTTTT	CASQTADSTGELFF	TRBJ2-2	TRBV10-3	NA	NA
TGTGCCAGCAGCCGAGGACAGGAAAGCTCCTACGAGCAGTACTTC	CASSRGQESSYEQYF	TRBJ2-7	TRBV7-9	TRBD1	once
TGTGCCAGCAGTTTCGGCACAGATACGCAGTATTTT	CASSFGTDTQYF	TRBJ2-3	TRBV12-3/TRBV12-4	NA	few
TGTGCCACCACGGACAGCAATCAGCCCCAGCATTTT	CATTDSNQPQHF	TRBJ1-5	TRBV6-2/TRBV6-3	NA	few
TGTGCCAGCAGCTTACAACCGGGACAGGGATACACCATATATTTT	CASSLQPGQGYTIYF	TRBJ1-3	TRBV5-5	TRBD1	NA
TGTGCCAGCAGTTTAGAGGCAAGGGCGAACACTGAAGCTTTCTTT	CASSLEARANTEAFF	TRBJ1-1	TRBV12-3/TRBV12-4	NA	few
TGTGCCAGCAGCCCCAGGCGCGGGAATGGCTACACCTTC	CASSPRRGNGYTF	TRBJ1-2	TRBV6-5	NA	many
TGCGCCAGCAGCCAATTGCGGGGGGGCCACGATGAGCAGTTCTTC	CASSQLRGGHDEQFF	TRBJ2-1	TRBV4-1	TRBD2	NA
TGCGCCAGCAGCTTGGGGTACGCTGAAGCTTTCTTT	CASSLGYAEAFF	TRBJ1-1	TRBV5-1	NA	NA
TGTGCCAGCAGTAAAGGGCCGGGACAGGTGATCATGAACACTGAAGCTTTCTTT	CASSKGPGQVIMNTEAFF	TRBJ1-1	TRBV6-6	TRBD1	few
TGTGCCAGCAGCAAATGGGACAGTTATTCACCCCTCCACTTT	CASSKWDSYSPLHF	TRBJ1-6	TRBV21-1	NA	NA
TGTGCCGCGGGACAGGGCGTGACGGGCTACACCTTC	CAAGQGVTGYTF	TRBJ1-2	TRBV6-6	TRBD1	few
TGCAGTGCTAGAGATGGGGCAGGGAGAGATACGCAGTATTTT	CSARDGAGRDTQYF	TRBJ2-3	TRBV20-1	NA	NA
TGCAGCGTTGAAAACGCGGGGGTGGTGTTCTTC	CSVENAGVVFF	TRBJ2-1	TRBV29-1	TRBD2	few
TGTGCCAGCAGCTTGGACCTTGGGGAAGAGACCCAGTACTTC	CASSLDLGEETQYF	TRBJ2-5	TRBV5-6	NA	few
TGTGCCAGCAGTGAATATTTTGGTGGGGTGAGCACAGATACGCAGTATTTT	CASSEYFGGVSTDTQYF	TRBJ2-3	TRBV25-1	NA	NA
TGTGCCTGGACGGGGGGCAACCCCTACGAGCAGTACTTC	CAWTGGNPYEQYF	TRBJ2-7	TRBV30	NA	NA
TGTGCCACCAGTGAAGCCGGGGGCCAAGAGACCCAGTACTTC	CATSEAGGQETQYF	TRBJ2-5	TRBV24-1	NA	few
TGCAGTGCTAGACCCGACCGTTTACAGCCCCAGCATTTT	CSARPDRLQPQHF	TRBJ1-5	TRBV20-1	NA	NA
TGTGCCAGCAGCCAAGATTGGCGGGAGGGCCTGAATGAGCAGTTCTTC	CASSQDWREGLNEQFF	TRBJ2-1	TRBV4-2	TRBD2	NA
TGCGCCAGCAGCTTACAGGGTCCCGTGGACACTGAAGCTTTCTTT	CASSLQGPVDTEAFF	TRBJ1-1	TRBV5-1	NA	NA
TGTGCCAGCAACGCCGGGACAATGGACGAGCAGTACTTC	CASNAGTMDEQYF	TRBJ2-7	TRBV9	NA	few
TGTGCCAGCAGTTTATTGGGGGGGAACACTGAAGCTTCCTTT	CASSLLGGNTEASF	TRBJ1-1	TRBV12-3/TRBV12-4	NA	NA
TGTGCCAGCTACTCGGTGGTCTATGGCTACACCTTC	CASYSVVYGYTF	TRBJ1-2	TRBV6-2/TRBV6-3	NA	few
TGTGCCTGGAGTCCTTGGGAGGGAACTGAAGCTTTCTTT	CAWSPWEGTEAFF	TRBJ1-1	TRBV30	NA	few
TGCGCCAGCAGCTTGGGACACCAAGGAGCTGAAGCTTTCTTT	CASSLGHQGAEAFF	TRBJ1-1	TRBV5-1	NA	few
TGCAGCGTTGAAAGGCAGGGGGATGAAAAACTGTTTTTT	CSVERQGDEKLFF	TRBJ1-4	TRBV29-1	TRBD1	few
TGCAGCGTTGAAGTGGTGGCGGGAGATATGGAGCCGCAGTATTTT	CSVEVVAGDMEPQYF	TRBJ2-3	TRBV29-1	TRBD2	few
TGTGCCAGCAGTTCCAGGGGTAGGGCCGGGGAGCTGTTTTTT	CASSSRGRAGELFF	TRBJ2-2	TRBV12-3/TRBV12-4	NA	once
TGTGCCAGCAACTTGGATAGGGGCTACAATGAGCAGTTCTTC	CASNLDRGYNEQFF	TRBJ2-1	TRBV7-2	NA	many
TGTGCCAGCAGCCTTCTGGATGAGCAGTTCTTC	CASSLLDEQFF	TRBJ2-1	TRBV7-9	NA	NA
TGTGCCAGCAGCTTGTTAGAAGGAGAGACCCAGTACTTC	CASSLLEGETQYF	TRBJ2-5	TRBV5-4	NA	few
TGCGCCAGCAGCCCATGTGACAGCTATGGCTACACCTTC	CASSPCDSYGYTF	TRBJ1-2	TRBV5-1	NA	once
TGCGCCAGCAGCCAAGATCGGGGGGGCACGGGAAACACCATATATTTT	CASSQDRGGTGNTIYF	TRBJ1-3	TRBV4-1	NA	NA
TGCAGCGTTTTGGGGACCCCGAACACCGGGGAGCTGTTTTTT	CSVLGTPNTGELFF	TRBJ2-2	TRBV29-1	NA	NA
TGTGCCAGCAGTTCCTTAGCGGAGACCCAGTACTTC	CASSSLAETQYF	TRBJ2-5	TRBV12-3/TRBV12-4	NA	NA
TGCGCCAGCAGCTTGGAATTGACGGGGAACACTGAAGCTTTCTTT	CASSLELTGNTEAFF	TRBJ1-1	TRBV5-1	NA	NA
TGTGCCAGTAGTCCGTTGGAAGGCCTGGGCACTGAAGCTTTCTTT	CASSPLEGLGTEAFF	TRBJ1-1	TRBV19	NA	few
TGCGCCAGCAGCTTGGGAGGAACAGGGGAATTCGAGACCCAGTACTTC	CASSLGGTGEFETQYF	TRBJ2-5	TRBV5-1	TRBD1	few
TGTGCCAGCAGCGCGGGCGGGTGGACGAACACCGGGGAGCTGTTTTTT	CASSAGGWTNTGELFF	TRBJ2-2	TRBV12-3/TRBV12-4	NA	few
TGCAGTGCTACCCCTGGGGGGGCCAGCACAGATACGCAGTATTTT	CSATPGGASTDTQYF	TRBJ2-3	TRBV20-1	NA	NA
TGTGCCAGCTCCGGGGGTTGGAGCAATCAGCCCCAGCATTTT	CASSGGWSNQPQHF	TRBJ1-5	TRBV27	NA	few